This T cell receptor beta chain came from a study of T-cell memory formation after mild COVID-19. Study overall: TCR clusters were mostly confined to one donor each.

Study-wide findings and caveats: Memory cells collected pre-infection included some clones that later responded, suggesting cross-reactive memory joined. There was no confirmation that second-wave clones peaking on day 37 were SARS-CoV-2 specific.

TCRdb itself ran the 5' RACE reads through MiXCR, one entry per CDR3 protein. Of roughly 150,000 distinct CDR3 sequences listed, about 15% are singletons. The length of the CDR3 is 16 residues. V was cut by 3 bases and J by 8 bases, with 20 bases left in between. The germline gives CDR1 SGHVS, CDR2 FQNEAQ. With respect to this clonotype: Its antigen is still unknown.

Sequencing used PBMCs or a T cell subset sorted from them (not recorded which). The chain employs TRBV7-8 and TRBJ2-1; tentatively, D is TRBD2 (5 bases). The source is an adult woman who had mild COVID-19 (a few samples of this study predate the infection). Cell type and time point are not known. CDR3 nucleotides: TGTGCCAGCAGCTTTGAGGGTCGATTTGGGCCCTATGAGCAGTTCTTC. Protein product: CASSFEGRFGPYEQFF.